One and the same sample provided the 5 T cell receptor beta chains below, sequenced in a study of blood T cells in healthy people across ages. A second PCR, run for about 7 to 12 cycles, used a sample-barcoded 5' primer plus a J-beta primer mix. One entry per CDR3 protein, called by TCRdb with MiXCR from the 5' RACE reads. The data contain roughly 730,000 distinct CDR3 sequences, about 56% of them singletons. The sequenced sample was blood. Receptors were obtained from a man between 40 and 49 years old in good health.

This chain uses TRBV7-2 with TRBJ1-6; a weak D match, TRBD1 (5 bases). There are 14 residues in the CDR3. Germline lookup yields CDR1 SGHTA and CDR2 FQGNSA. The V and J ends lost 5 bases and 7 bases respectively, with 12 bases between them. This CDR3 is CASSPPQGNSPLHF. The CDR3 DNA reads TGTGCCAGCAGCCCCCCCCAGGGAAATTCACCCCTCCACTTT.

Concerning this clonotype itself: It may be a read error: a sequence one base away is much more abundant. V and J are TRBV7-7 and TRBJ2-3; D remains unclear. This CDR3 comprises 13 residues. Germline values: CDR1 SSHAT, CDR2 FNYEAQ (reference sequence). The ends were cut back, 5 bases at V and 4 bases at J, with 10 bases in the middle. CDR3 amino acids: CASSSDGADTQYF. The DNA of the CDR3 is TGTGCCAGCAGCAGTGATGGGGCAGATACGCAGTATTTT.

CDR3 in amino acids: CASTNGAYNEQFF. In nucleotides, the CDR3 is TGTGCCAGCACTAACGGGGCCTACAATGAGCAGTTCTTC. V and J are TRBV27 and TRBJ2-1; tentatively, D is TRBD2 (5 bases). Germline CDR1 MNHEY, CDR2 SMNVEV (reference sequence). V was shortened by 7 bases and J by 2 bases, with 9 bases between the two germline ends. The CDR3 totals 13 residues.

CDR3 in DNA: TGCAGTGCTAGAGATTTGACAGGGCAAAGAAGTTCCTACGAGCAGTACTTC. Protein sequence: CSARDLTGQRSSYEQYF. This chain joins TRBV20-1 and TRBJ2-7; 7 nucleotides match TRBD1. With 0 bases clipped from V and 1 base from J, the junction kept 12 bases outside the gene matches. The CDR3 contains 17 residues. CDR1 and CDR2 from the germline V gene are DFQATT and SNEGSKA (reference sequence).

The CDR3 sequence is CASSHGTGSYGYTF. Here the CDR3 DNA reads TGTGCCAGCAGCCACGGGACAGGGAGCTATGGCTACACCTTC. This chain connects TRBV7-3 to TRBJ1-2, with TRBD1 identical over 9 bases. The CDR3 runs 14 residues. J gave up 4 bases and V 5 bases, and 5 bases lay outside the gene matches. The germline gives CDR1 SGHTA, CDR2 FQGTGA.